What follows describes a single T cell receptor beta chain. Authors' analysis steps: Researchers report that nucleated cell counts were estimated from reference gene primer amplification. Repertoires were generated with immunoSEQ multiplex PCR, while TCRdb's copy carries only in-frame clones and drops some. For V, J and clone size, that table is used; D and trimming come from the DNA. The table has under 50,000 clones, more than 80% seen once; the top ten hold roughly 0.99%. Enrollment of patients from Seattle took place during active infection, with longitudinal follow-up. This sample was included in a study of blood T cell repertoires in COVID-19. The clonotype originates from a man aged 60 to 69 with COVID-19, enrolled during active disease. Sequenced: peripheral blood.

The CDR3 coding sequence is TGTGCCAGCACCGATAGCGGGGGGGCCGGCGAGCAGTACTTC. This translates into CASTDSGGAGEQYF. The chain uses TRBV5-4 and TRBJ2-7; 11 bases line up with TRBD2. J was trimmed by 6 bases and V by 6 bases; bases with no gene match: 8. CDR1 is SGHNT and CDR2 is YYREEE in the germline V gene (reference sequence). The CDR3 is made up of 14 amino acids.